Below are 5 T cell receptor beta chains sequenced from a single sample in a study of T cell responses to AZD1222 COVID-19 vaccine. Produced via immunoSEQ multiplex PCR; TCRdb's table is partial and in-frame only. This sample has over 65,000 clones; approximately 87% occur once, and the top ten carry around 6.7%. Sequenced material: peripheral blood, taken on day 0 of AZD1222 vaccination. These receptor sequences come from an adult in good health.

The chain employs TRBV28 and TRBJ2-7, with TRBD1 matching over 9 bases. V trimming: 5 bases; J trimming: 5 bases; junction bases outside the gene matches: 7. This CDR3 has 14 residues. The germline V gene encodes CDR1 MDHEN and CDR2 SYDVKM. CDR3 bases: TGTGCCAGCAGTCCCAGACAGGGGGTCCACGAGCAGTACTTC. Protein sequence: CASSPRQGVHEQYF.

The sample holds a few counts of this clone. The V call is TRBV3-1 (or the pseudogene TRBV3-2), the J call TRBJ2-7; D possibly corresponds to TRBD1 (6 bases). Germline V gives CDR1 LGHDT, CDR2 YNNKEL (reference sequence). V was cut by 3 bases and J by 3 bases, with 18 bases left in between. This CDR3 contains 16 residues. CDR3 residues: CASSQSPPGQSYEQYF. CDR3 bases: TGTGCCAGCAGCCAGTCCCCTCCGGGACAAAGCTACGAGCAGTACTTC.

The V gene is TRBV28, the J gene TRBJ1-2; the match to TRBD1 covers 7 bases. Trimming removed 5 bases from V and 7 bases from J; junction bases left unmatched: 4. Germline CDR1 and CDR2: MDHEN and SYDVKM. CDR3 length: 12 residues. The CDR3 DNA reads TGTGCCAGCAGTCCAGGGGGTGGTGGCTACACCTTC. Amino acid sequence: CASSPGGGGYTF.

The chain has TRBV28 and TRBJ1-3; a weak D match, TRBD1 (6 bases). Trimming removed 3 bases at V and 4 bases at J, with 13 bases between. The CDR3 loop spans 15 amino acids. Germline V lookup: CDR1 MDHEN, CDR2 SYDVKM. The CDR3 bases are TGTGCCAGCAGTTTGGGGGGGGCGAACGGAAACACCATATATTTT. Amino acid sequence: CASSLGGANGNTIYF.

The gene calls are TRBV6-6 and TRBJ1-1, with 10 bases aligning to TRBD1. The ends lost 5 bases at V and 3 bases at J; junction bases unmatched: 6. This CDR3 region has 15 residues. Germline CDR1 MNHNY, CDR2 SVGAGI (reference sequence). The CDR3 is CASSGRDRGDTEAFF. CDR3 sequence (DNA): TGTGCCAGCAGTGGCCGGGACAGGGGTGACACTGAAGCTTTCTTT.